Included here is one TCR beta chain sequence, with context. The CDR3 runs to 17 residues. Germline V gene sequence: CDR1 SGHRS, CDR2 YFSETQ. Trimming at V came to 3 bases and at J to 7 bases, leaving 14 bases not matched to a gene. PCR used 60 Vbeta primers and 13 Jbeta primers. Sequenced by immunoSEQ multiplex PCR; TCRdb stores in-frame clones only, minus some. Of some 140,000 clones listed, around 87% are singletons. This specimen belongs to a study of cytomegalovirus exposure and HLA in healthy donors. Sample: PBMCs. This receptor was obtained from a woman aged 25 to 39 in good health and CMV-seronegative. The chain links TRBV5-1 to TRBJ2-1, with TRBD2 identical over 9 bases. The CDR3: CASSWVPAGGEGNEQFF. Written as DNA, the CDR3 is TGCGCCAGCAGCTGGGTGCCAGCGGGGGGAGAAGGGAATGAGCAGTTCTTC.